This T cell receptor (beta chain) was recovered during a study of T-cell reconstitution after alpha-beta-depleted transplantation in children. For TCRbeta, the library was prepared with unique molecular identifiers. MiXCR was run by TCRdb on the PCR reads, yielding one entry per CDR3 protein. Altogether approximately 800,000 distinct CDR3 sequences are present, 16% being singletons, with the ten largest covering 5%. Germline-derived CDR1 and CDR2 are SGHRS and YFSETQ. The V end was cut by 2 bases, the J end by 7 bases, with 8 bases between. CDR3 size: 12 residues. Only a few counts were recorded for this clonotype. The antigen is unknown. The study's findings and limits: The study reportedly traced alpha-beta T cells about two months after transplant to several hundred expanded graft clones. It was newly produced T cells that mostly accounted for T-cell counts and diversity one year after transplant.

Specimen: PBMCs, mostly from graft donor cells, collected 360 days after TCRalphabeta/CD19-depleted stem cell transplant. V is TRBV5-1 and J is TRBJ2-3, with D possibly being TRBD2 (5 bases). The sequence was obtained from a male patient aged 10 to 17 who had a stem cell transplant for acute lymphoblastic leukemia, so the T cells may come from the graft donor. For the CDR3, the DNA is TGCGCCAGCAGCTTACTGACTAATACGCAGTATTTT. Translated: CASSLLTNTQYF.